This entry lists 6 T cell receptor beta chains sequenced from one sample in a study of blood T cell repertoires in COVID-19. TCRdb keeps only in-frame clones here, not all; method: immunoSEQ multiplex PCR. Here the sample spans roughly 14,000 clones, roughly 88% being singletons. Material: peripheral blood. These receptors originate from a woman aged 45-59 years with active or convalescent COVID-19.

The chain links TRBV7-2 to TRBJ1-5; 8 nucleotides align to TRBD1. In germline, CDR1 is SGHTA, CDR2 FQGNSA. This CDR3 is 14 amino acids long. V was clipped by 4 bases and J by 6 bases; unmatched bases: 5. The CDR3: CASSSQGGGQPQHF. DNA for the CDR3: TGTGCCAGCAGCTCACAGGGGGGAGGTCAGCCCCAGCATTTT.

This clone appeared a single time. Here the CDR3 DNA reads TGTGCCAGCAGTTTATGGTCTAGCGGGGTAGCCTACGAGCAGTACTTC. It specifies CASSLWSSGVAYEQYF. The chain combines TRBV27 with TRBJ2-7, with 9 bases matching TRBD2. Germline CDR1 reads MNHEY; CDR2 reads SMNVEV (reference sequence). CDR3 length equals 16 residues. The V gene end was trimmed by 1 base and the J gene end by 2 bases; junction bases not matched to a gene: 6.

The chain employs TRBV9 and TRBJ1-3, with 10 bases fitting TRBD1. The J segment lost 4 bases and the V segment lost 3 bases, leaving 4 bases of the junction unmatched. Germline V gives CDR1 SGDLS, CDR2 YYNGEE. This CDR3 region has 15 residues. CDR3 protein: CASSESTGGGNTIYF. CDR3 nucleotide sequence: TGTGCCAGCAGCGAATCGACAGGGGGCGGAAACACCATATATTTT. Filled out from reference TRBV9 and TRBJ1-3, the complete variable domain reads DSGVTQTPKHLITATGQRVTLRCSPRSGDLSVYWYQQSLDQGLQFLIQYYNGEERAKGNILERFSAQQFPDLHSELNLSSLELGDSALYFCASSESTGGGNTIYFGEGSWLTVV.

V is TRBV27 and J is TRBJ1-5; possible D gene TRBD1, 5 bases. The V and J ends lost 7 bases and 6 bases respectively, with 19 bases between them. The germline V gene encodes CDR1 MNHEY and CDR2 SMNVEV (reference sequence). The CDR3 contains 15 residues. CDR3 loop: CASKPGGTVAQPQHF. CDR3 in DNA: TGTGCCAGCAAACCCGGGGGAACCGTTGCTCAGCCCCAGCATTTT.

The chain recombines TRBV6-6 with TRBJ2-3; maybe TRBD2 (6 bases). V was pared by 2 bases and J by 0 bases, with 12 bases between. The germline gives CDR1 MNHNY, CDR2 SVGAGI (reference sequence). This CDR3 is built from 16 residues. This CDR3 reads CASSYRLGTSTDTQYF. CDR3 sequence (DNA): TGTGCCAGCAGTTACCGACTGGGGACTAGCACAGATACGCAGTATTTT.

CDR3 nucleotide sequence: TGCAGTGCTAGTGCCGCGGGGGGACCCAGATACACTGAAGCTTTCTTT. It encodes CSASAAGGPRYTEAFF. The rearrangement links TRBV20-1 to TRBJ1-1; D might be TRBD1 (5 bases). The germline CDR1 and CDR2 sequences are DFQATT and SNEGSKA (reference sequence). V dropped 3 bases and J dropped 3 bases, with 20 bases sitting between them. This CDR3 has 16 amino acids.